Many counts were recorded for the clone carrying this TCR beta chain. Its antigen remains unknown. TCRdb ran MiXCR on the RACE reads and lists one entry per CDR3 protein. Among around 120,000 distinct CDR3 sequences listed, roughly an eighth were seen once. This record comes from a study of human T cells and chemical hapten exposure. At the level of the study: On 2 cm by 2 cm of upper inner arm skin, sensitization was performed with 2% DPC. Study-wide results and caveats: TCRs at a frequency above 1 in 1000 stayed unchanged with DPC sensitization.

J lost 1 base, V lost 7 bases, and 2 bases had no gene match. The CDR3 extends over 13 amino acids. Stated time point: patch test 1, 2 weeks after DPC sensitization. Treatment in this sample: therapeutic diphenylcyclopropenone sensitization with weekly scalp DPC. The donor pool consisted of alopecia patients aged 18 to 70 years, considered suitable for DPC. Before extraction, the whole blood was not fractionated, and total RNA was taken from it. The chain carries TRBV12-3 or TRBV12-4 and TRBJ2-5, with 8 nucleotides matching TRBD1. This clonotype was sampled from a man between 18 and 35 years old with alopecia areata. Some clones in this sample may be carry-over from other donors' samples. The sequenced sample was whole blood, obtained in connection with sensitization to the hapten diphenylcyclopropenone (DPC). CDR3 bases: TGTGCCAGCACAGGGGGCCTCCAAGAGACCCAGTACTTC. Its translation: CASTGGLQETQYF.